The 28 T cell receptor beta chains below come from one sample, sequenced in a study of T cells after yellow fever vaccination. TCRdb processed the 5' RACE reads anew with MiXCR; each CDR3 protein has one entry. The sample lists around 320,000 distinct CDR3 sequences, around a tenth seen once, with 3% to 4% in the top ten. The source was CD4+ T cells sorted from PBMCs, collected 45 days after the yellow fever booster vaccination. The receptors derive from a man between 18 and 29 years old who received the YFV17D yellow fever vaccine.

This clonotype was counted only a few times. The rearrangement joins TRBV5-1 to TRBJ1-4; 7 bases map to TRBD1. Germline V gives CDR1 SGHRS, CDR2 YFSETQ. The CDR3 runs 15 residues. V was pared by 3 bases and J by 7 bases, with 9 bases of the junction left unmatched. The CDR3 region has the DNA TGCGCCAGCAGCTCCCGGACAGGTTTGGTTGAAAAACTGTTTTTT. This gives the protein CASSSRTGLVEKLFF. The variable domain in full, with the rest retrieved from reference TRBV5-1 and TRBJ1-4, is KAGVTQTPRYLIKTRGQQVTLSCSPISGHRSVSWYQQTPGQGLQFLFEYFSETQRNKGNFPGRFSGRQFSNSRSEMNVSTLELGDSALYLCASSSRTGLVEKLFFGSGTQLSVL.

The CDR3 loop reads CASTDRDDQPQHF. The DNA of the CDR3 is TGCGCATCCACGGACAGGGACGATCAGCCCCAGCATTTT. J is TRBJ1-5 and V is TRBV4-1, with 8 positions matching TRBD1. Per the germline V gene, CDR1 is MGHRA and CDR2 is YSYEKL. The CDR3 consists of 13 residues.

This clonotype was detected only a few times. This chain joins TRBV6-2 or TRBV6-3 and TRBJ2-2; D remains ambiguous. V was shortened by 5 bases and J by 0 bases, with 13 bases between the two germline ends. The CDR3 spans 16 residues. In germline, CDR1 is MNHEY, CDR2 SVGEGT. The CDR3 coding sequence is TGTGCCAGCAGTCCCCTTAAGGTCGCGAACACCGGGGAGCTGTTTTTT. Its protein is CASSPLKVANTGELFF.

This clonotype was picked up many times. This chain joins TRBV9 and TRBJ2-2; D is unclear. CDR3 length: 15 amino acids. Trimming stripped 1 base from V and 6 bases from J, with 13 bases between. Germline V gene sequence: CDR1 SGDLS, CDR2 YYNGEE. CDR3 residues: CASSVSGSGSGELFF. The DNA for the CDR3 is TGTGCCAGCAGCGTAAGTGGCAGTGGGTCCGGGGAGCTGTTTTTT.

The chain employs TRBV20-1 and TRBJ1-4; 8 bases fit TRBD1. Germline CDR1 DFQATT, CDR2 SNEGSKA (reference sequence). This CDR3 comprises 14 residues. V was clipped by 3 bases and J by 8 bases; unmatched bases: 8. CDR3 sequence (DNA): TGCAGTGCTAGCCAGGGCAGGGGGCCAGAAAAACTGTTTTTT. Protein sequence: CSASQGRGPEKLFF.

In this sample, this clonotype turned up many times. This chain connects TRBV11-3 to TRBJ2-5; a weak D match, TRBD2 (6 bases). This CDR3 spans 14 amino acids. The V and J ends lost 4 bases and 4 bases respectively, with 13 bases between them. Germline V gene data show CDR1 as SGHNT and CDR2 as YENEEA. CDR3 bases: TGTGCCAGCAGCTCGACTAGAACTGCAGAGACCCAGTACTTC. This codes for CASSSTRTAETQYF.

The genes are TRBV20-1 and TRBJ2-3; the match to TRBD1 covers 9 bases. The CDR3 is 14 amino acids. Germline V gene sequence: CDR1 DFQATT, CDR2 SNEGSKA (reference sequence). J lost 5 bases, V lost 5 bases, and 8 bases had no gene match. CDR3 residues: CSALTGGDEDTQYF. In DNA form, the CDR3 reads TGCAGTGCTCTCACAGGGGGCGACGAAGATACGCAGTATTTT.

Many counts were recorded for this clonotype. The rearrangement joins TRBV29-1 to TRBJ2-1; the D gene could be TRBD1 or TRBD2 (6 bases each). Per germline, CDR1 SQVTM and CDR2 ANQGSEA. V lost 3 bases, J lost 4 bases, and 16 bases lay in between. The CDR3 runs to 15 residues. The chain's CDR3 is CSVDPRGLGYNEQFF. DNA for the CDR3: TGCAGCGTTGACCCCCGGGGGCTGGGATACAATGAGCAGTTCTTC.

The rearrangement links TRBV4-1 to TRBJ2-3; 8 bases are a match to TRBD2. The length of the CDR3 is 17 residues. V dropped 2 bases and J dropped 3; count of bases not matched to a gene: 10. Looked up from germline, CDR1 is MGHRA and CDR2 is YSYEKL. CDR3 in DNA: TGCGCCAGCAGCCAACCGTTAGGACTAGCAAGTACAGATACGCAGTATTTT. Translating it yields CASSQPLGLASTDTQYF.

This clonotype was counted only a few times. This chain connects TRBV20-1 to TRBJ2-3; 10 bases fit TRBD2. The CDR3 is 14 residues long. Germline V CDR1 and CDR2: DFQATT, SNEGSKA (reference sequence). V shed 3 bases, J shed 3 bases, and the junction held 3 bases outside the gene matches. The CDR3 nucleotides are TGCAGTGCTAGTAATAGCGGGGGGACAGATACGCAGTATTTT. It specifies CSASNSGGTDTQYF.

The chain recombines TRBV5-1 with TRBJ2-7; possible D gene TRBD1, 5 bases. Germline CDR1 and CDR2: SGHRS and YFSETQ. V dropped 2 bases and J dropped 3 bases, with 15 bases sitting between them. CDR3 length: 15 amino acids. The CDR3 loop is CASSFDHSGYYEQYV. DNA for the CDR3: TGCGCCAGCAGCTTTGATCACTCAGGGTACTACGAGCAGTACGTC.

This clonotype was counted only a few times. The chain is built from TRBV5-1 and TRBJ2-3; TRBD2 aligns across 14 bases. J was trimmed by 1 base and V by 4 bases; bases with no gene match: 8. CDR3 length: 18 amino acids. Looked up from germline, CDR1 is SGHRS and CDR2 is YFSETQ. The CDR3 protein is CASSVGLAGAGGTDTQYF. CDR3 nucleotide sequence: TGCGCCAGCAGCGTGGGACTAGCGGGGGCCGGGGGCACAGATACGCAGTATTTT.

The genes are TRBV3-1 and TRBJ2-1; D uncertain. CDR3 length: 17 amino acids. Looked up from germline, CDR1 is LGHDT and CDR2 is YNNKEL (reference sequence). V was trimmed by 1 base and J by 8 bases, leaving 21 bases between them. CDR3 amino acids: CASSQGIGSPSLDEQFF. The CDR3 DNA follows: TGTGCCAGCAGCCAAGGGATCGGGTCCCCCAGTCTTGATGAGCAGTTCTTC.

The chain uses TRBV10-3 and TRBJ2-5, with 7 positions matching TRBD2. V shed 6 bases, J shed 5 bases, and the junction held 6 bases outside the gene matches. Germline V lookup: CDR1 ENHRY, CDR2 SYGVKD. This CDR3 is 13 amino acids long. The CDR3 bases are TGTGCCATCAGCCGAACTAGCGAGGAGACCCAGTACTTC. Protein product: CAISRTSEETQYF.

The CDR3 sequence is CASSQETRNSPLHF. The CDR3 coding sequence is TGTGCCAGCAGCCAAGAGACCCGGAATTCACCCCTCCACTTT. The V call is TRBV3-1, the J call TRBJ1-6, with D hard to call. Germline CDR1 LGHDT, CDR2 YNNKEL (reference sequence). This CDR3 has 14 amino acids. The germline V and J ends were trimmed by 0 bases and 7 bases, with 7 bases remaining between them.

This clonotype was seen at least ten times. The chain employs TRBV10-3 and TRBJ1-5, with D perhaps matching TRBD1 (6 bases). CDR3 length: 13 amino acids. The germline V gene encodes CDR1 ENHRY and CDR2 SYGVKD. V was trimmed by 4 bases and J by 6 bases, leaving 10 bases between them. This CDR3 reads CAISGGRGQPQHF. In DNA form, the CDR3 reads TGTGCCATCAGTGGGGGGCGCGGTCAGCCCCAGCATTTT.

The chain has TRBV15 and TRBJ2-1, with 10 bases lining up with TRBD2. V lost 4 bases, J lost 6 bases, and 3 bases stayed unmatched. The CDR3 loop spans 14 amino acids. In germline, CDR1 is LNHNV, CDR2 YYDKDF (reference sequence). The DNA of the CDR3 is TGTGCCACCAGCACACTAGCGGGACGCAATGAGCAGTTCTTC. It encodes CATSTLAGRNEQFF.

The sample holds a few counts of this clonotype. The V gene is TRBV7-3, the J gene TRBJ1-2, with TRBD1 as a possible D gene (5 bases). Germline CDR1 is SGHTA and CDR2 is FQGTGA. V shed 5 bases and J shed 4 bases, with 23 bases lying between them. CDR3 length equals 17 residues. The CDR3 sequence: CASSPPREGDDGYGYTF. The CDR3 DNA reads as TGTGCCAGCAGCCCCCCACGGGAAGGGGATGATGGCTATGGCTACACCTTC.

This clonotype was counted at least ten times. This chain joins TRBV7-9 and TRBJ1-1; unclear D gene. With 2 bases removed from V and 1 base from J, the gap between germline ends came to 8 bases. From germline, CDR1 is SEHNR and CDR2 FQNEAQ (reference sequence). The CDR3 has 14 amino acids. CDR3 coding DNA: TGTGCCAGCAGCTTAACAGACAAGAACACTGAAGCTTTCTTT. It yields the protein CASSLTDKNTEAFF.

The chain is built from TRBV4-3 and TRBJ1-4; no clear D. V was clipped by 4 bases and J by 8 bases, with 14 bases between them. The CDR3 is made up of 14 amino acids. Germline CDR1 is LGHNA and CDR2 is YSLEER. The CDR3 region is CASSRYFSEEKLFF. In DNA, the CDR3 is TGCGCCAGCAGCCGGTATTTCAGCGAGGAAAAACTGTTTTTT.

CDR3 sequence (DNA): TGTGCCAGCTCATTGACGGAGGGGACAGTCGAAGCTTTCTTT. Protein product: CASSLTEGTVEAFF. The chain has TRBV18 and TRBJ1-1; 7 bases map to TRBD1. The J segment lost 8 bases and the V segment lost 5 bases, leaving 11 bases of the junction unmatched. CDR3 length equals 14 residues. Germline-derived CDR1 and CDR2 are KGHSH and LQKENI.

The chain recombines TRBV9 with TRBJ1-2; 8 nucleotides match TRBD1. V gave up 3 bases and J gave up 4 bases; unmatched junction bases: 8. Germline CDR1 is SGDLS and CDR2 is YYNGEE. This CDR3 is built from 15 residues. The CDR3 is CASSARNGQGYGYTF. Here the CDR3 DNA reads TGTGCCAGCAGCGCCCGAAACGGACAGGGCTATGGCTACACCTTC.

V usage is TRBV28 and J usage is TRBJ2-4; D may be TRBD2 (7 bases). CDR1 is MDHEN and CDR2 is SYDVKM in the germline V gene. The CDR3 runs to 16 residues. The germline V and J ends were trimmed by 2 bases and 9 bases, with 20 bases remaining between them. In DNA, the CDR3 is TGTGCCAGCAGTTTAAGGAGGGGGGGCCGGAAAGGCATTCAGTACTTC. It yields the protein CASSLRRGGRKGIQYF.

Ten or more counts support this clonotype. This chain joins TRBV25-1 and TRBJ2-7, with TRBD1 as a possible D gene (6 bases). The CDR3 sequence is 14 residues long. The V gene lost 1 base and the J gene lost 5 bases, with 12 bases spanning the gap. Germline values: CDR1 MGHDK, CDR2 SYGVNS. CDR3 DNA sequence: TGTGCCAGCAGTGAATTCTACAGGGACCACGAGCAGTACTTC. It specifies CASSEFYRDHEQYF.

There are a few counts of this clonotype. The chain recombines TRBV3-1 with TRBJ1-2, with 7 bases lining up with TRBD1. V lost 4 bases to trimming and J lost 7 bases; unmatched junction nucleotides: 9. Germline CDR1 LGHDT, CDR2 YNNKEL (reference sequence). The CDR3 loop spans 14 amino acids. The CDR3 here is CASSRREGAGGYTF. The CDR3 region has the DNA TGTGCCAGCAGCCGCCGAGAGGGGGCGGGTGGCTACACCTTC. The variable domain in full, with the rest retrieved from reference TRBV3-1 and TRBJ1-2, is DTAVSQTPKYLVTQMGNDKSIKCEQNLGHDTMYWYKQDSKKFLKIMFSYNNKELIINETVPNRFSPKSPDKAHLNLHINSLELGDSAVYFCASSRREGAGGYTFGSGTRLTVV.

The chain joins TRBV7-2 to TRBJ1-1, with no clear D. V dropped 0 bases and J dropped 5 bases, with 7 bases sitting between them. Per the germline V gene, CDR1 is SGHTA and CDR2 is FQGNSA. The CDR3 runs to 13 residues. This chain's CDR3 is CASSLAQRTEAFF. The CDR3 nucleotides read TGTGCCAGCAGCTTAGCCCAGCGGACTGAAGCTTTCTTT.

This clonotype has a count of ten or more. The chain carries TRBV6-1 and TRBJ2-7, with D maybe TRBD1 (5 bases). The V gene lost 4 bases and the J gene lost 0 bases, with 13 bases spanning the gap. The CDR3 spans 15 residues. Germline-derived CDR1 and CDR2 are MNHNS and SASEGT. CDR3 residues: CASSGTERGSYEQYV. The CDR3 bases are TGTGCCAGCAGTGGAACTGAAAGGGGCTCCTACGAGCAGTACGTC.

The table lists this clonotype with a few counts. This sequence joins TRBV6-5 and TRBJ2-1; maybe TRBD2 (7 bases). The CDR3 is 15 residues long. The germline V gene has CDR1 MNHEY and CDR2 SVGAGI. V gave up 2 bases and J gave up 5 bases, with 13 bases separating them. DNA of the CDR3: TGTGCCAGCAGTTACAGGTGGGGGGGCCACAATGAGCAGTTCTTC. It specifies CASSYRWGGHNEQFF.